One sample yielded the 16 T cell receptor beta chains listed below, sequenced in a study of T cells in Graves' hyperthyroidism and ophthalmopathy. TCR beta CDR3 regions were amplified from RNA. A set of HTBI primers served as the primers for a first-round RT-PCR of the TCR CDR3. MiXCR was run by TCRdb on the multiplex PCR reads, yielding one entry per CDR3 protein. The sample lists around 620,000 distinct CDR3 sequences; around 14% were seen once. What was sequenced was blood. The receptors here all came from a woman under 30 with Graves' ophthalmopathy.

This clonotype was seen only a few times. V is TRBV24-1 and J is TRBJ2-6; TRBD1 agrees at 8 bases. Trimming took 2 bases from V and 0 from J; bases not matched to a gene: 11. There are 20 residues in the CDR3. Germline CDR1 KGHDR, CDR2 SFDVKD. CDR3 loop: CATSDYGRQGSYSGANVLTF. CDR3 coding DNA: TGTGCCACCAGTGATTATGGGCGACAGGGGTCGTACTCTGGGGCCAACGTCCTGACTTTC.

The table lists this clonotype with many counts. The rearrangement joins TRBV4-2 to TRBJ2-7; D gene uncertain. This CDR3 has 15 residues. Trimming took off 0 bases at V and 0 bases at J, with 9 bases between the two ends. Germline V lookup: CDR1 LGHNA, CDR2 YNFKEQ. The CDR3 nucleotides are TGTGCCAGCAGCCAAGAAGAACACCACTCCTACGAGCAGTACTTC. Protein: CASSQEEHHSYEQYF.

As to this clonotype: A much larger clone differs from this one at a single base, so this may be a read error. The V and J genes are TRBV9 and TRBJ2-1, with D unclear. CDR3 size: 11 residues. V was trimmed by 0 bases and J by 10 bases, leaving 5 bases between them. Germline CDR1 and CDR2: SGDLS and YYNGEE. CDR3 amino acids: CASSVAYEQFF. In DNA, the CDR3 is TGTGCCAGCAGCGTAGCCTACGAGCAGTTCTTC.

This clonotype has more than one count but fewer than ten. This sequence joins TRBV7-2 and TRBJ2-3, with 10 bases aligning to TRBD1. After removal of 5 bases from V and 7 bases from J, the junction contained 9 bases not matched to a gene. Germline values: CDR1 SGHTA, CDR2 FQGNSA. The CDR3 has 15 amino acids. The CDR3 DNA reads as TGTGCCAGCAGCCAGCGACAGGGGGCGTCGAATACGCAGTATTTT. Protein: CASSQRQGASNTQYF.

This clonotype was detected many times. The chain links TRBV7-2 to TRBJ2-5; D unclear. The CDR3 is 14 residues long. The ends were cut back, 2 bases at V and 1 base at J, with 8 bases in the middle. The germline V gene has CDR1 SGHTA and CDR2 FQGNSA. In nucleotides, the CDR3 is TGTGCCAGCAGCTTATACAGCGCCCAAGAGACCCAGTACTTC. Translating gives CASSLYSAQETQYF. The whole variable domain, remainder taken from reference TRBV7-2 and TRBJ2-5, is GAGVSQSPSNKVTEKGKDVELRCDPISGHTALYWYRQSLGQGLEFLIYFQGNSAPDKSGLPSDRFSAERTGGSVSTLTIQRTQQEDSAVYLCASSLYSAQETQYFGPGTRLLVL.

This clonotype was counted at least ten times. The chain links TRBV2 to TRBJ2-3; no firm D call. CDR3 length: 17 amino acids. V was trimmed by 3 bases and J by 0 bases, leaving 16 bases between them. Germline-derived CDR1 and CDR2 are SNHLY and FYNNEI. The CDR3 DNA sequence: TGTGCCAGCAGTGACACAAGCGCACCAATCAGCACAGATACGCAGTATTTT. Protein sequence: CASSDTSAPISTDTQYF. The full variable domain, completed using reference TRBV2 and TRBJ2-3, is EPEVTQTPSHQVTQMGQEVILRCVPISNHLYFYWYRQILGQKVEFLVSFYNNEISEKSEIFDDQFSVERPDGSNFTLKIRSTKLEDSAMYFCASSDTSAPISTDTQYFGPGTRLTVL.

CDR3 protein: CASSLTGTSDYEQYF. CDR3 coding DNA: TGTGCCAGCAGTCTGACCGGGACTAGCGACTACGAGCAGTACTTC. The chain has TRBV28 and TRBJ2-7, with 10 bases lining up with TRBD2. The CDR3 sequence is 15 residues long. V was clipped by 5 bases and J by 3 bases; unmatched bases: 7. CDR1 is MDHEN, CDR2 SYDVKM, per germline.

This clonotype occurred many times. The chain is built from TRBV13 and TRBJ2-5; 9 bases are a match to TRBD1. This CDR3 spans 18 amino acids. The V gene's germline CDR1 is PRHDT and CDR2 FYEKMQ (reference sequence). J lost 2 bases, V lost 5 bases, and 15 bases had no gene match. The CDR3 sequence is CASSGNRGLSRGQETQYF. CDR3 bases: TGTGCCAGCAGCGGCAACAGGGGGCTCTCCCGGGGTCAAGAGACCCAGTACTTC.

V is TRBV6-5 and J is TRBJ1-2; 9 nucleotides agree with TRBD1. The CDR3 is 16 amino acids. Germline assignment: CDR1 MNHEY and CDR2 SVGAGI. After removal of 0 bases from V and 8 bases from J, the junction contained 10 bases not matched to a gene. The CDR3: CASSYSRGQGRWGYTF. CDR3 DNA: TGTGCCAGCAGTTACTCGCGGGGACAGGGAAGGTGGGGCTACACCTTC.

This clonotype occurred many times. This chain joins TRBV7-2 and TRBJ2-3; no clear D. The length of the CDR3 is 14 residues. The V end lost 5 bases, the J end lost 4 bases, and 13 bases lay between the germline ends. CDR1 is SGHTA and CDR2 is FQGNSA in the germline V gene. The CDR3 DNA follows: TGTGCCAGCAGCCTAAACCAGCCCGCAGATACGCAGTATTTT. This codes for CASSLNQPADTQYF.

This clonotype was counted many times. The chain carries TRBV28 and TRBJ2-1, with D unclear. Germline CDR1 reads MDHEN; CDR2 reads SYDVKM. V lost 8 bases and J 8 bases, leaving 16 bases between the germline ends. The CDR3 is made up of 13 amino acids. The CDR3 protein is CASSWALGDEQFF. The CDR3 DNA is TGTGCCAGCTCCTGGGCCCTTGGGGATGAGCAGTTCTTC.

This clonotype was observed at least ten times. The V call is TRBV27, the J call TRBJ2-2; 9 bases match TRBD2. The germline V gene encodes CDR1 MNHEY and CDR2 SMNVEV (reference sequence). V lost 4 bases to trimming and J lost 4 bases; unmatched junction nucleotides: 1. There are 14 residues in the CDR3. CDR3 sequence reads: CASSSAGGTGELFF. CDR3 coding DNA: TGTGCCAGCAGTTCAGCGGGAGGCACCGGGGAGCTGTTTTTT.

The sample holds many counts of this clonotype. This sequence joins TRBV7-2 and TRBJ1-1; no definite D call. This CDR3 region has 14 residues. V was shortened by 1 base and J by 9 bases, with 15 bases between the two germline ends. CDR1 and CDR2 (germline): SGHTA, FQGNSA. The CDR3 is CASSLEFTVVQAFF. The CDR3 region has the DNA TGTGCCAGCAGCTTAGAGTTTACGGTGGTTCAAGCTTTCTTT.

This chain joins TRBV7-2 and TRBJ1-4; tentative D call: TRBD1 (5 bases). The ends were cut back, 4 bases at V and 6 bases at J, with 12 bases in the middle. Germline assignment: CDR1 SGHTA and CDR2 FQGNSA. This CDR3 spans 14 amino acids. CDR3 amino acids: CASSSRGSDEKLFF. The DNA for the CDR3 is TGTGCCAGCAGCTCCCGGGGGTCGGATGAAAAACTGTTTTTT.

This clonotype has a count of ten or more. The chain carries TRBV28 and TRBJ1-5; D gene unclear. The CDR3 loop spans 19 amino acids. V gave up 4 bases and J gave up 0 bases, with 22 bases separating them. The germline V gene has CDR1 MDHEN and CDR2 SYDVKM. In DNA form, the CDR3 reads TGTGCCAGCAGTTCCATTCGAACGAGGGTGGGGTATAGCAATCAGCCCCAGCATTTT. This sequence encodes CASSSIRTRVGYSNQPQHF.

DNA of the CDR3: TGTGCCAGCAGCGTAGCCCCCCCGGGGGCCAGCACAGATACGCAGTATTTT. Protein sequence: CASSVAPPGASTDTQYF. The V call is TRBV9, the J call TRBJ2-3; D might be TRBD1 or TRBD2, each matching 6 bases. The CDR3 length is 17 residues. The ends were cut back, 0 bases at V and 0 bases at J, with 14 bases in the middle. Germline values: CDR1 SGDLS, CDR2 YYNGEE.